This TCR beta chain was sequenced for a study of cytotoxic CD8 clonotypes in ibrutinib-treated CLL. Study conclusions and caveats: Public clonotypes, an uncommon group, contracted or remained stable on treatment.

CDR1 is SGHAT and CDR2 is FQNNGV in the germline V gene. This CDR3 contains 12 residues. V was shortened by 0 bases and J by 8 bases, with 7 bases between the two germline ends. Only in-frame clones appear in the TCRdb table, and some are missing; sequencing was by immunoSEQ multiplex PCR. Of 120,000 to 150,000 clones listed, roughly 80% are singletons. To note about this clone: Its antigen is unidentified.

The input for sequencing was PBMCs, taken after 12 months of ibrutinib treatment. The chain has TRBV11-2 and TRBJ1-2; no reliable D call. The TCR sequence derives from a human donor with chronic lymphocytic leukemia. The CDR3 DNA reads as TGTGCCAGCAGCTTAGAGGCCTGGGGCTACACCTTC. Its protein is CASSLEAWGYTF.